These 16 T cell receptor beta chains came from one sample sequenced in a study of shared T cell receptors in the human thymus. Method: immunoSEQ multiplex PCR; TCRdb's copy keeps in-frame clones and lacks some. The sample records 550,000 to 800,000 clones, approximately 85% being singletons. These same data were also listed under a study on human thymus T cells.

The sequencing sample was made of thymocytes. The receptors shown here come from a girl less than two years old with a congenital heart defect.

The rearrangement joins TRBV29-1 to TRBJ2-7; 8 nucleotides align to TRBD1. This CDR3 region has 12 residues. Germline V gene data show CDR1 as SQVTM and CDR2 as ANQGSEA. Losses at the gene ends were 4 bases for V and 2 bases for J; bases not matched to a gene: 1. The chain's CDR3 is CSVARGPYEQYF. For the CDR3, the DNA is TGCAGCGTTGCCAGGGGGCCCTACGAGCAGTACTTC.

This chain uses TRBV6-6 with TRBJ2-7; D perhaps matches TRBD2 (5 bases). The V and J ends lost 2 bases and 7 bases respectively, with 18 bases between them. Germline CDR1 MNHNY, CDR2 SVGAGI (reference sequence). The length of the CDR3 is 15 residues. The CDR3 reads CASSYKRNPQSEQYF. The DNA for the CDR3 is TGTGCCAGCAGTTACAAGCGGAACCCCCAAAGTGAGCAGTACTTC.

This chain uses TRBV28 with TRBJ2-5; 8 bases map to TRBD1. Germline CDR1 reads MDHEN; CDR2 reads SYDVKM. V shed 6 bases, J shed 5 bases, and the junction held 5 bases outside the gene matches. This CDR3 contains 13 residues. CDR3 loop: CASRQGGMETQYF. DNA for the CDR3: TGTGCCAGCAGACAGGGGGGAATGGAGACCCAGTACTTC.

The chain is built from TRBV4-1 and TRBJ2-7, with 12 positions matching TRBD1. The CDR3 contains 18 residues. V was clipped by 0 bases and J by 2 bases; unmatched bases: 8. Germline CDR1 reads MGHRA; CDR2 reads YSYEKL. The CDR3, as DNA: TGCGCCAGCAGCCAAGACGGGACAGGGGGCATCAGTCCCTACGAGCAGTACTTC. It codes for CASSQDGTGGISPYEQYF.

The rearrangement joins TRBV9 to TRBJ2-3; 9 nucleotides agree with TRBD2. Germline lookup yields CDR1 SGDLS and CDR2 YYNGEE. Trimming cost V 3 bases and J 3 bases; bases outside gene matches: 5. CDR3 size: 15 residues. The CDR3: CASSASGVGTDTQYF. The CDR3, as DNA: TGTGCCAGCAGCGCTAGCGGGGTAGGAACAGATACGCAGTATTTT. The full variable domain, in which reference TRBV9 and TRBJ2-3 provide the parts outside the CDR3, is DSGVTQTPKHLITATGQRVTLRCSPRSGDLSVYWYQQSLDQGLQFLIQYYNGEERAKGNILERFSAQQFPDLHSELNLSSLELGDSALYFCASSASGVGTDTQYFGPGTRLTVL.

V is TRBV27 and J is TRBJ1-4; 7 positions match TRBD1. V gave up 5 bases and J gave up 6 bases; unmatched junction bases: 9. The CDR3 has 15 residues. In germline, CDR1 is MNHEY, CDR2 SMNVEV (reference sequence). As DNA, the CDR3 is TGTGCCAGCAGTCCGGAGACAGGGCGTTATGAAAAACTGTTTTTT. It encodes CASSPETGRYEKLFF.

This clone is a singleton in its sample. This chain links TRBV9 with TRBJ2-7, with D perhaps matching TRBD1 (6 bases). CDR3 size: 15 residues. V was cut by 0 bases and J by 4 bases, with 14 bases left in between. Germline assignment: CDR1 SGDLS and CDR2 YYNGEE. CDR3 bases: TGTGCCAGCAGCGTAGAACAGGGTGGGATATACGAGCAGTACTTC. Translated, it gives CASSVEQGGIYEQYF.

CDR3 sequence (DNA): TGTGCCAGCAGCACAGAAATCCTATCCACAGATACGCAGTATTTT. Translating it yields CASSTEILSTDTQYF. This chain joins TRBV9 and TRBJ2-3, with D unclear. The germline CDR1 and CDR2 sequences are SGDLS and YYNGEE. The CDR3 covers 15 residues. Trimming left V 4 bases short and J 2 bases short, with 14 bases between.

The rearrangement uses TRBV6-5 and TRBJ1-2; weak D call: TRBD1 (6 bases). The CDR3 runs to 15 residues. Trimming removed 5 bases at V and 0 bases at J, with 13 bases between. Germline V gene lookup returns CDR1 MNHEY and CDR2 SVGAGI. CDR3 coding DNA: TGTGCCAGCAGTCACAGGGAAAGTCCTAACTATGGCTACACCTTC. Translating gives CASSHRESPNYGYTF.

The chain links TRBV6-1 to TRBJ1-2; D possibly corresponds to TRBD1 (6 bases). The CDR3 is made up of 15 amino acids. Trimming left V 0 bases short and J 7 bases short, with 15 bases between. Germline CDR1 is MNHNS and CDR2 is SASEGT. CDR3 loop: CASSEATQGLGGYTF. Here the CDR3 DNA reads TGTGCCAGCAGTGAAGCGACCCAGGGGTTGGGTGGCTACACCTTC.

The chain links TRBV6-6 to TRBJ1-1; 7 nucleotides agree with TRBD1. V gave up 8 bases and J gave up 1 base; unmatched junction bases: 4. Germline V gene data show CDR1 as MNHNY and CDR2 as SVGAGI (reference sequence). This CDR3 has 13 amino acids. The CDR3 is CASLGTENTEAFF. CDR3 coding DNA: TGTGCCAGCTTGGGGACAGAGAACACTGAAGCTTTCTTT.

The V call is TRBV2, the J call TRBJ2-1; 8 bases agree with TRBD1. CDR1 is SNHLY, CDR2 FYNNEI, per germline. The CDR3 contains 14 residues. V dropped 4 bases and J dropped 8; count of bases not matched to a gene: 7. The CDR3 is CASSGLTGGDEQFF. CDR3 coding DNA: TGTGCCAGCAGTGGTCTTACAGGGGGAGATGAGCAGTTCTTC.

The chain joins TRBV4-1 to TRBJ1-2; 7 bases line up with TRBD1. The CDR3 runs 19 residues. Trimming at V came to 0 bases and at J to 1 base, leaving 14 bases not matched to a gene. Germline V CDR1 and CDR2: MGHRA, YSYEKL. The CDR3 here is CASSQERDSQNSINYGYTF. The CDR3 DNA reads as TGCGCCAGCAGCCAAGAGAGGGACAGCCAAAACTCAATTAACTATGGCTACACCTTC.

This clone was counted a few times. V gene TRBV9 combines with J gene TRBJ2-3; 9 bases line up with TRBD2. V shed 0 bases and J 14 bases; nucleotides not matched to a gene: 10. The CDR3 is made up of 14 amino acids. Germline CDR1 and CDR2: SGDLS and YYNGEE. CDR3 residues: CASSVVGAGGVGYF. The CDR3 DNA follows: TGTGCCAGCAGCGTAGTTGGGGCGGGGGGGGTCGGGTATTTT.

The chain couples TRBV7-9 to TRBJ2-7; 12 bases map to TRBD1. With 0 bases clipped from V and 0 bases from J, the junction kept 9 bases outside the gene matches. This CDR3 region has 19 residues. Germline V gene sequence: CDR1 SEHNR, CDR2 FQNEAQ (reference sequence). The CDR3, as DNA: TGTGCCAGCAGCTTAGCCTCCCGGAGGGGACAGGGGGCCTCCTACGAGCAGTACTTC. This sequence encodes CASSLASRRGQGASYEQYF.

This sequence joins TRBV2 and TRBJ2-5; TRBD2 might be the D (6 bases). Trimming left V 5 bases short and J 1 base short, with 26 bases between. This CDR3 has 19 amino acids. CDR1 is SNHLY and CDR2 is FYNNEI in the germline V gene. CDR3 loop: CASSWFFGGPGKGQETQYF. For the CDR3, the DNA is TGTGCCAGCAGTTGGTTCTTCGGGGGACCTGGGAAGGGCCAAGAGACCCAGTACTTC. Variable domain in full (rest from reference TRBV2 and TRBJ2-5): EPEVTQTPSHQVTQMGQEVILRCVPISNHLYFYWYRQILGQKVEFLVSFYNNEISEKSEIFDDQFSVERPDGSNFTLKIRSTKLEDSAMYFCASSWFFGGPGKGQETQYFGPGTRLLVL.